Listed below are T cell receptor beta chains from one sample, sequenced in a study of vaccination and CD4 T cells after COVID-19. What these receptors recognize is not known. Using its own MiXCR run on the PCR reads, TCRdb lists one record per CDR3 protein. The repertoire includes 15,000 to 20,000 distinct CDR3 sequences, 50% of them detected once, and roughly 6.5% sits in the top ten. The source material was CD4+ T cells from blood, cultured in vitro. The receptors come from a human donor who had recovered from COVID-19. CDR3s include the opening cysteine and the closing phenylalanine or tryptophan. Each record gives: J gene, clone size, D gene, V gene, CDR3 DNA, CDR3 protein. The D gene is left open where the match is weak. Clone size is given for some rows only: seen once, a few or many times, or a class if the clone is expanded.

TRBJ1-2 NA NA TRBV24-1 TGTGCCACCAGTGACCCCGACCGGAGCTATGGCTACACCTTC CATSDPDRSYGYTF
TRBJ2-3 NA NA TRBV20-1 TGCAGTGCCAGAAGGGCGGATACGCAGTATTTT CSARRADTQYF
TRBJ2-7 NA TRBD1 TRBV7-6 TGTGCCAGCAGCCCCTCGACAGGGAACTACGAGCAGTACTTC CASSPSTGNYEQYF
TRBJ1-6 few TRBD1 TRBV6-1 TGTGCCAGCAGCGCAACAGGGGAAAAATCACCCCTCCACTTT CASSATGEKSPLHF
TRBJ2-2 NA TRBD2 TRBV20-1 TGCAGTGCTAGTGGGCCGGGAGGGGCGAACACCGGGGAGCTGTTTTTT CSASGPGGANTGELFF
TRBJ2-1 NA NA TRBV10-3 TGTGCCATCAGTGCGGACAGCTACAATGAGCAGTTCTTC CAISADSYNEQFF
TRBJ2-2 NA NA TRBV29-1 TGCAGCGTTGGAACAGCGAACACCGGGGAGCTGTTTTTT CSVGTANTGELFF
TRBJ1-5 NA NA TRBV6-1 TGTGCCAGCAGCCCGACAGGCCTTGGGGGCAATCAGCCCCAGCATTTT CASSPTGLGGNQPQHF
TRBJ1-2 few TRBD1 TRBV12-3/TRBV12-4 TGTGCCAGCACCGGGACAGGTGCGAACTATGGCTACACCTTC CASTGTGANYGYTF
TRBJ1-1 few NA TRBV19 TGTGCCAGTAGTCGTCAGTTGAACACTGAAGCTTTCTTT CASSRQLNTEAFF
TRBJ1-5 few NA TRBV21-1 TGTGCCAGCAGCAACCCAGGGAGGGAGACCGGGACTTTTTCTGGCAGCAATCAGCCCCAGCATTTT CASSNPGRETGTFSGSNQPQHF
TRBJ2-7 few TRBD1 TRBV20-1 TGCAGTGCCGGACAGGGCCCAGTTGCCTACGAGCAGTACTTC CSAGQGPVAYEQYF
TRBJ1-2 NA NA TRBV19 TGTGCCAGTAGTATAGATGCAGGGAGTGGTGGCTACACCTTC CASSIDAGSGGYTF
TRBJ2-1 NA TRBD2 TRBV5-1 TGCGCCAGCAGCTGGACTGGACTAGCGGGGGGAACCTACAATGAGCAGTTCTTC CASSWTGLAGGTYNEQFF
TRBJ2-1 NA TRBD1 TRBV19 TGTGCCAGTAGGAGGGCGAGACAGGGGAATATGTACAATGAGCAGTTCTTC CASRRARQGNMYNEQFF
TRBJ1-5 NA NA TRBV5-5 TGTGCCAGCAGCTTGGCCGGTATTAGCAATCAGCCCCAGCATTTT CASSLAGISNQPQHF
TRBJ1-2 few NA TRBV18 TGTGCCAGCTCAATGGACAGTAACTATGGCTACACCTTC CASSMDSNYGYTF
TRBJ1-2 NA NA TRBV29-1 TGCAGCGTTGAATCGGGGGGCGCCTATGGCTACACCTTC CSVESGGAYGYTF
TRBJ2-5 NA NA TRBV7-7 TGTGCCAGCAGCTTAGGCGGGAACCAAGAGACCCAGTACTTC CASSLGGNQETQYF
TRBJ1-6 once NA TRBV5-1 TGCGCCAGCAGCTTGGATCCAGGGAATAATTCACCCCTCCACTTT CASSLDPGNNSPLHF
TRBJ2-7 NA TRBD2 TRBV15 TGTGCCACCAGCAGCGGACTAGCGGATAGGTTGTACGAGCAGTACTTC CATSSGLADRLYEQYF